This TCR beta chain appears in the sequencing data of a study of blood T cell repertoires in COVID-19. Study context: COVID-19 samples from acute and convalescent phases originated in the United States, Italy and Spain. The cDNA or gDNA used as material had been derived from T cells, B-cell-depleted T cells, or PBMCs.

Adults between about 18 and 95 years of age took part from under 25 US areas. Cohort placement rested on clinical history that participants reported themselves. Sequencing was performed with immunoSEQ multiplex PCR; in TCRdb, only in-frame clones are kept and a portion is missing. The sample has approximately 300,000 clones, nearly 90% seen once; the top ten hold roughly 4.3%. This CDR3 has 15 amino acids. J lost 2 bases, V lost 3 bases, and 1 base had no gene match. Germline V gene lookup returns CDR1 LGHDT and CDR2 YNNKEL (reference sequence). The chain carries TRBV3-1 (or the pseudogene TRBV3-2) and TRBJ2-1; 10 bases agree with TRBD1. This TCR derives from a woman under 30 with acute COVID-19. The specimen sequenced was PBMCs or T cells enriched from blood (not recorded which). DNA of the CDR3: TGTGCCAGCAGCCAGGACAGGGGGGCCTACAATGAGCAGTTCTTC. Amino acid sequence: CASSQDRGAYNEQFF.